This TCR beta chain was sequenced for a study of spatial heterogeneity in lung cancer. The wider study: Consistently, beta-chain sequences turned up in larger numbers than alpha-chain sequences did. Study-wide points: Resection blood, more than follow-up blood, showed ubiquitous expanded tumor TCRs.

Germline V lookup: CDR1 MNHEY, CDR2 SVGAGI. CDR3 length: 14 residues. V lost 2 bases, J lost 3 bases, and 10 bases lay in between. In regard to this clonotype: The antigen remains undetermined.

The library protocol tagged each TCR cDNA with a unique molecular identifier. One entry per CDR3 protein, called by TCRdb with MiXCR from the 5' RACE reads. The profile shows approximately 52,000 distinct CDR3 sequences, approximately 5% of them singletons. Described time point: sample taken at primary tumor resection. The input material, whole RNA from tumor, nontumor lung or frozen PBMC, was sequenced unsorted. A total of more than 65 untreated early-stage non-small cell lung cancer patients served as donors. The clonotype originates from a male donor with early-stage non-small cell lung cancer. The specimen was PBMCs, collected at surgery. The chain joins TRBV6-5 to TRBJ1-1; D is unclear. DNA for the CDR3: TGTGCCAGCAGTTACGGCGGAAGGGACACTGAAGCTTTCTTT. Its translation is CASSYGGRDTEAFF.